This passage covers 31 T cell receptor beta chains from one sample sequenced in a study of molecular identifiers for immune sequencing clone quantification. TCRdb independently ran MiXCR on the PCR reads; one entry per CDR3 protein. The sample has under 600,000 distinct CDR3 sequences, under 30% seen once. Sequencing was carried out using naive CD8+ T cells from blood, with Jurkat cell RNA spiked in. Subset of the sample: FACS-sorted CD8+CD4-CCR7+CD45RA+ naive T cells. These receptors originate from a human donor in good health. Some libraries in this study had Jurkat cell RNA spiked in.

This clonotype was counted ten times or more. The chain uses TRBV4-1 and TRBJ2-2; no definite D call. From germline, CDR1 is MGHRA and CDR2 YSYEKL. The CDR3 spans 13 residues. V lost 4 bases and J lost 6, with 9 bases in between. CDR3 sequence (DNA): TGCGCCAGCAGCCCGCCTGGAGCCGGGGAGCTGTTTTTT. This encodes CASSPPGAGELFF.

This clonotype has a count of ten or more. The V gene is TRBV5-1, the J gene TRBJ2-7, with D perhaps TRBD2 (6 bases). This CDR3 contains 14 residues. V was clipped by 9 bases and J by 2 bases, with 18 bases between them. Germline CDR1 and CDR2: SGHRS and YFSETQ. The CDR3 DNA sequence: TGCGCCAATACCCTGGGGGGTAAACCCTACGAGCAGTACTTC. This encodes CANTLGGKPYEQYF.

The chain joins TRBV11-2 to TRBJ2-3, with D unclear. Germline values: CDR1 SGHAT, CDR2 FQNNGV. The germline V and J ends were trimmed by 1 base and 0 bases, with 11 bases remaining between them. The length of the CDR3 is 16 residues. The CDR3 region has the DNA TGTGCCAGCAGCTTAGGATCAGCGAGTAGCACAGATACGCAGTATTTT. The encoded protein is CASSLGSASSTDTQYF.

This clonotype was counted ten times or more. The rearrangement joins TRBV5-1 to TRBJ2-3, with D perhaps TRBD1 or TRBD2 (6 bases each). The CDR3 runs 15 residues. Between the trimmed V and J ends, which lost 4 bases and 0 bases, there was a span of 12 bases. In germline, CDR1 is SGHRS, CDR2 YFSETQ. In nucleotides, the CDR3 is TGCGCCAGCAGCCCCTGGGGGGCTAGCACAGATACGCAGTATTTT. Amino acid sequence: CASSPWGASTDTQYF. The full variable domain, its missing parts supplied by reference TRBV5-1 and TRBJ2-3, is KAGVTQTPRYLIKTRGQQVTLSCSPISGHRSVSWYQQTPGQGLQFLFEYFSETQRNKGNFPGRFSGRQFSNSRSEMNVSTLELGDSALYLCASSPWGASTDTQYFGPGTRLTVL.

The chain links TRBV20-1 to TRBJ1-1; maybe TRBD1 (6 bases). The germline CDR1 and CDR2 sequences are DFQATT and SNEGSKA (reference sequence). This CDR3 is 12 amino acids long. Trimming pared 3 bases from V and 6 bases from J, leaving 11 bases between. DNA for the CDR3: TGCAGTGCTAGTGAAACAGGGCCTGAAGCTTTCTTT. Its translation is CSASETGPEAFF.

This clonotype was observed a few times. The chain is built from TRBV30 and TRBJ2-5; D not resolved. The V end lost 0 bases, the J end lost 5 bases, and 7 bases lay between the germline ends. Germline V gives CDR1 GTSNPN, CDR2 SVGIG (reference sequence). This CDR3 has 12 residues. CDR3 nucleotides: TGTGCCTGGAGTGTAACGGTCGAGACCCAGTACTTC. It translates to CAWSVTVETQYF.

This clonotype was observed at least ten times. The J gene is TRBJ2-7, the V gene TRBV7-2, with 7 bases matching TRBD1. Germline CDR1 SGHTA, CDR2 FQGNSA. This CDR3 has 16 residues. V shed 3 bases, J shed 5 bases, and the junction held 13 bases outside the gene matches. The CDR3, as DNA: TGTGCCAGCAGCTTGGAGGCCGAGGGGGCGAACCACGAGCAGTACTTC. It is translated as CASSLEAEGANHEQYF.

This clonotype was found a few times. The J gene is TRBJ2-1, the V gene TRBV12-3 or TRBV12-4; TRBD1 might be the D (6 bases). V lost 6 bases, J lost 2 bases, and 14 bases lay in between. The CDR3 totals 15 residues. CDR3 sequence: CASRPQGLPYNEQFF. DNA of the CDR3: TGTGCCAGCAGGCCACAGGGTCTTCCCTACAATGAGCAGTTCTTC.

In regard to this clonotype: Just one base apart from a much larger clone, this may be a read error. The V and J genes are TRBV29-1 and TRBJ2-1; 11 bases fit TRBD2. The V gene's germline CDR1 is SQVTM and CDR2 ANQGSEA. The CDR3 is 15 amino acids. This chain's CDR3 is CSVEAGLAAYNEHFF. The DNA for the CDR3 is TGCAGCGTTGAAGCGGGACTAGCGGCCTACAATGAGCATTTCTTC.

With respect to this clonotype: A much more abundant neighbour one base away suggests this may be a read error. This chain joins TRBV20-1 and TRBJ2-7; 7 nucleotides match TRBD2. Germline V CDR1 and CDR2: DFQATT, SNEGSKA (reference sequence). The CDR3 extends over 15 amino acids. CDR3 sequence reads: CSARETTSSTYGQYF. CDR3 nucleotides: TGCAGTGCTAGAGAGACGACTAGCAGTACCTACGGGCAGTACTTC.

V usage is TRBV4-3 and J usage is TRBJ2-7; D not resolved. V was clipped by 3 bases and J by 2 bases, with 11 bases between them. Germline V gene sequence: CDR1 LGHNA, CDR2 YSLEER. The CDR3 loop spans 14 amino acids. CDR3 residues: CASSQHPKAYEQYF. CDR3 sequence (DNA): TGCGCCAGCAGCCAGCACCCCAAGGCCTACGAGCAGTACTTC.

The chain uses TRBV6-1 and TRBJ2-7; TRBD1 matches at 11 bases. This CDR3 has 15 residues. V lost 1 base to trimming and J lost 7 bases; unmatched junction nucleotides: 6. The germline V gene encodes CDR1 MNHNS and CDR2 SASEGT. The CDR3 nucleotides read TGTGCCAGCAGTGAAGGTTTGGGGACAGGGGGTGAGCAGTACTTC. It is translated as CASSEGLGTGGEQYF.

The chain joins TRBV20-1 to TRBJ1-2; D is uncertain. Trimming took off 1 base at V and 0 bases at J, with 15 bases between the two ends. The CDR3 totals 16 residues. The germline V gene encodes CDR1 DFQATT and CDR2 SNEGSKA (reference sequence). The CDR3 loop is CSARASTSETNYGYTF. The CDR3 DNA reads as TGCAGTGCTAGAGCTTCTACGTCCGAAACTAACTATGGCTACACCTTC.

This clonotype has ten or more counts. The rearrangement links TRBV29-1 to TRBJ2-3, with 7 bases lining up with TRBD2. Unmatched junction bases numbered 15, after V lost 3 bases and J lost 0 bases. Per the germline V gene, CDR1 is SQVTM and CDR2 is ANQGSEA. This CDR3 region has 18 residues. The DNA for the CDR3 is TGCAGCGTTGAGGGAAAGATGCTAGCGGAGCCTAGCACAGATACGCAGTATTTT. Translation gives CSVEGKMLAEPSTDTQYF.

V gene TRBV6-5 combines with J gene TRBJ2-7, with 13 bases identical to TRBD2. V shed 5 bases and J 3 bases; nucleotides not matched to a gene: 4. CDR3 length: 15 residues. Germline CDR1 and CDR2: MNHEY and SVGAGI. This chain's CDR3 is CASSQRTSGGYEQYF. CDR3 sequence (DNA): TGTGCCAGCAGTCAAAGGACTAGCGGGGGCTACGAGCAGTACTTC.

This clonotype has only a few counts. The chain employs TRBV9 and TRBJ1-2; no firm D call. The CDR3 sequence is 13 residues long. V shed 3 bases and J shed 8 bases, with 14 bases lying between them. Germline V gene lookup returns CDR1 SGDLS and CDR2 YYNGEE. The DNA of the CDR3 is TGTGCCAGCAGCGCAGGTTGGTCGGAAGGCTACACCTTC. Residues: CASSAGWSEGYTF. The full variable domain, completed using reference TRBV9 and TRBJ1-2, is DSGVTQTPKHLITATGQRVTLRCSPRSGDLSVYWYQQSLDQGLQFLIQYYNGEERAKGNILERFSAQQFPDLHSELNLSSLELGDSALYFCASSAGWSEGYTFGSGTRLTVV.

The chain has TRBV12-3 or TRBV12-4 and TRBJ1-5; TRBD1 matches at 8 bases. The V segment lost 3 bases and the J segment 7 bases; nucleotides outside the gene matches: 5. The CDR3 has 14 residues. The CDR3 bases are TGTGCCAGCAGTTTGACAGGGGCCGGGCAGCCCCAGCATTTT. Its protein product is CASSLTGAGQPQHF.

The chain combines TRBV5-6 with TRBJ2-1; 8 bases fit TRBD2. Germline loops: CDR1 SGHDT, CDR2 YYEEEE. The CDR3 is 16 residues long. V lost 0 bases, J lost 4 bases, and 6 bases stayed unmatched. The CDR3 region has the DNA TGTGCCAGCAGCTTGGTACTAGCGGACCTTTACAATGAGCAGTTCTTC. Amino acids: CASSLVLADLYNEQFF. Drawing the rest from reference TRBV5-6 and TRBJ2-1, the complete variable domain is DAGVTQSPTHLIKTRGQQVTLRCSPKSGHDTVSWYQQALGQGPQFIFQYYEEEERQRGNFPDRFSGHQFPNYSSELNVNALLLGDSALYLCASSLVLADLYNEQFFGPGTRLTVL.

Details on this clonotype: It may be a read error: a sequence one base away is much more abundant. The chain uses TRBV28 and TRBJ2-7, with D possibly matching TRBD2 (6 bases). The CDR3 contains 14 residues. The V end lost 3 bases, the J end lost 2 bases, and 11 bases lay between the germline ends. CDR1 is MDHEN and CDR2 is SYDVKM in the germline V gene. The CDR3 reads CASSFEEGTYEQYF. CDR3 DNA sequence: TGTGCCAGCAGTTTTGAGGAGGGTACCTACGAGCAGTACTTC.

V gene TRBV19 combines with J gene TRBJ2-7, with D perhaps TRBD1 (8 bases). In germline, CDR1 is LNHDA, CDR2 SQIVND (reference sequence). The ends were cut back, 1 base at V and 2 bases at J, with 18 bases in the middle. This CDR3 spans 17 amino acids. As DNA, the CDR3 is TGTGCCAGTAGTATAGCTACCGGGACAGGACTAGCCTACGAGCAGTACTTC. Protein: CASSIATGTGLAYEQYF.

About this clonotype: Sequence at one end of the junction differs from germline and may be a read error. The J gene is TRBJ2-2, the V gene TRBV2; possibly TRBD1 or TRBD2 for D (5 bases each). Per the germline V gene, CDR1 is SNHLY and CDR2 is FYNNEI. The CDR3 is made up of 15 amino acids. The CDR3 region is CASRSIWGATGEPFF. CDR3 nucleotides: TGTGCCAGCCGGTCTATTTGGGGCGCTACCGGGGAGCCGTTTTTT. Together with reference TRBV2 and TRBJ2-2, the CDR3 gives the full variable domain: EPEVTQTPSHQVTQMGQEVILRCVPISNHLYFYWYRQILGQKVEFLVSFYNNEISEKSEIFDDQFSVERPDGSNFTLKIRSTKLEDSAMYFCASRSIWGATGEPFFGEGSRLTVL.

V gene TRBV20-1 combines with J gene TRBJ2-7, with TRBD2 identical over 8 bases. Germline CDR1 reads DFQATT; CDR2 reads SNEGSKA (reference sequence). The CDR3 sequence is 14 residues long. The ends lost 5 bases at V and 0 bases at J; junction bases unmatched: 6. The CDR3 region is CSALSGKSSYEQYF. The CDR3 nucleotides are TGCAGTGCTCTTAGCGGGAAAAGCTCCTACGAGCAGTACTTC.

The V gene is TRBV12-3 or TRBV12-4, the J gene TRBJ2-7; tentative D call: TRBD2 (5 bases). V was shortened by 5 bases and J by 4 bases, with 18 bases between the two germline ends. The CDR3 is 15 amino acids. In DNA form, the CDR3 reads TGTGCCAGCAGTCCGCCGGGGTATGAGCGGTACGAGCAGTACTTC. It specifies CASSPPGYERYEQYF.

This clonotype was picked up many times. The V and J genes are TRBV20-1 and TRBJ2-3; the match to TRBD1 covers 7 bases. With V trimmed by 4 bases and J by 2 bases, 3 bases remained unmatched. The CDR3 totals 13 residues. Germline-derived CDR1 and CDR2 are DFQATT and SNEGSKA (reference sequence). CDR3 amino acids: CSAKTGFTDTQYF. The CDR3 bases are TGCAGTGCTAAGACAGGGTTCACAGATACGCAGTATTTT.

The V gene is TRBV6-2 or TRBV6-3, the J gene TRBJ1-1, with a weak D call TRBD1 (6 bases). CDR1 MNHEY and CDR2 SVGEGT come from the germline V gene. V was cut by 4 bases and J by 3 bases, with 21 bases left in between. This CDR3 is built from 17 residues. This CDR3 reads CASSSRRGGGADTEAFF. The CDR3 DNA follows: TGTGCCAGCAGTTCCAGAAGGGGCGGGGGCGCGGACACTGAAGCTTTCTTT.

Worth noting for this clonotype: This could be a read error, since a much larger clone is one nucleotide away. V and J are TRBV30 and TRBJ2-2; D not certain. V gave up 0 bases and J gave up 6 bases, with 8 bases separating them. In germline, CDR1 is GTSNPN, CDR2 SVGIG (reference sequence). This CDR3 has 13 amino acids. CDR3 DNA: TGTGCCTGGAGTGTAGTGGAGCCCGGGGAGCTGTTTTTT. It encodes CAWSVVEPGELFF.

This clonotype appeared many times. The chain combines TRBV20-1 with TRBJ2-3; TRBD1 might be the D (6 bases). Trimming stripped 3 bases from V and 2 bases from J, with 15 bases between. The CDR3 contains 15 residues. From germline, CDR1 is DFQATT and CDR2 SNEGSKA (reference sequence). The CDR3 DNA follows: TGCAGTGCTAGGAAGACAGGTTTTCTCACAGATACGCAGTATTTT. This encodes CSARKTGFLTDTQYF.

This clonotype was picked up many times. The chain recombines TRBV9 with TRBJ1-1; D is uncertain. The germline CDR1 and CDR2 sequences are SGDLS and YYNGEE. Between the trimmed V and J ends, which lost 4 bases and 7 bases, there was a span of 11 bases. This CDR3 has 12 amino acids. CDR3: CASSPLDLEAFF. The CDR3 nucleotides are TGTGCCAGCAGCCCCCTGGACCTTGAAGCTTTCTTT.

There are many counts of this clonotype. The chain combines TRBV4-3 with TRBJ2-7; D perhaps matches TRBD1 (5 bases). Germline V CDR1 and CDR2: LGHNA, YSLEER. The CDR3 is 17 amino acids. V dropped 0 bases and J dropped 0 bases, with 15 bases sitting between them. The CDR3 DNA sequence: TGCGCCAGCAGCCAAGATTCGGCGTGGGGCGGCTCCTACGAGCAGTACTTC. Translation gives CASSQDSAWGGSYEQYF.

This clonotype has more than one count but fewer than ten. V usage is TRBV28 and J usage is TRBJ2-7; 12 bases agree with TRBD2. V lost 3 bases to trimming and J lost 7 bases; unmatched junction nucleotides: 19. CDR3 length: 19 amino acids. CDR1 and CDR2 (germline): MDHEN, SYDVKM. Here the CDR3 DNA reads TGTGCCAGCAGTTTTCACCCTTTAGGGCTAGCGGGAGGGCAAGGGGAGCAGTACTTC. This encodes CASSFHPLGLAGGQGEQYF.

The table lists this clonotype with a few counts. The chain recombines TRBV3-1 with TRBJ1-4, with D perhaps TRBD1 (6 bases). Trimming pared 1 base from V and 0 bases from J, leaving 12 bases between. Germline-derived CDR1 and CDR2 are LGHDT and YNNKEL (reference sequence). This CDR3 contains 17 residues. In DNA, the CDR3 is TGTGCCAGCAGCCAAGCCAATACAGGGTCAACTAATGAAAAACTGTTTTTT. Its translation: CASSQANTGSTNEKLFF.